This TCR beta chain was obtained from a study of blood T cells in healthy people across ages. Study-wide context: In model experiments, template switching was able to capture about one barcoded beta molecule for every two T cells that were present. Whole-study findings and limits: In long-lived donors, naive CD4+ cell counts and diversity exceeded those of aged donors.

Note on this clonotype: Its specificity is unknown.

Alongside a J-beta primer mix, a sample-barcoded 5' primer served in a second PCR lasting about 7 to 12 cycles. TCRdb itself ran the 5' RACE reads through MiXCR, one entry per CDR3 protein. The profile shows about 1.5 million distinct CDR3 sequences, around 39% of them singletons. The CDR3 runs to 15 residues. Deletions cut 4 bases from V and 3 bases from J, with 17 bases between. Germline CDR1 is SQVTM and CDR2 is ANQGSEA. The specimen sequenced was blood. The chain uses TRBV29-1 and TRBJ2-3; D ambiguous. The sequence was obtained from a woman aged 18 to 35 in good health. The CDR3 region is CSVALFLSGTDTQYF. Here the CDR3 DNA reads TGCAGCGTTGCCCTCTTCCTGAGTGGGACAGATACGCAGTATTTT.